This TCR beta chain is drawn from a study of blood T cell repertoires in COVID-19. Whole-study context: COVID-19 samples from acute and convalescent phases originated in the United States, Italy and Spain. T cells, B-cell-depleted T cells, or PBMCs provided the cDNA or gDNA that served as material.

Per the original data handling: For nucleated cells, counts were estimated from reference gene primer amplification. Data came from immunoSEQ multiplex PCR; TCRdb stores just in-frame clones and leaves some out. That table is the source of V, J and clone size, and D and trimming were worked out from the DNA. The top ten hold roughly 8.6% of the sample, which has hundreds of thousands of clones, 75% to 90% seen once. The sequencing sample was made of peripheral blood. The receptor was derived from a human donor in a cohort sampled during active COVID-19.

CDR3 sequence: CASSEVRTTNYGYTF. The CDR3 bases are TGCGCCAGCAGTGAGGTCAGGACTACTAACTATGGCTACACCTTC. The chain uses TRBV10-2 and TRBJ1-2, with D unresolved. Germline V gene data show CDR1 as WSHSY and CDR2 as SAAADI. This CDR3 spans 15 amino acids. The V end lost 2 bases, the J end lost 0 bases, and 10 bases lay between the germline ends.